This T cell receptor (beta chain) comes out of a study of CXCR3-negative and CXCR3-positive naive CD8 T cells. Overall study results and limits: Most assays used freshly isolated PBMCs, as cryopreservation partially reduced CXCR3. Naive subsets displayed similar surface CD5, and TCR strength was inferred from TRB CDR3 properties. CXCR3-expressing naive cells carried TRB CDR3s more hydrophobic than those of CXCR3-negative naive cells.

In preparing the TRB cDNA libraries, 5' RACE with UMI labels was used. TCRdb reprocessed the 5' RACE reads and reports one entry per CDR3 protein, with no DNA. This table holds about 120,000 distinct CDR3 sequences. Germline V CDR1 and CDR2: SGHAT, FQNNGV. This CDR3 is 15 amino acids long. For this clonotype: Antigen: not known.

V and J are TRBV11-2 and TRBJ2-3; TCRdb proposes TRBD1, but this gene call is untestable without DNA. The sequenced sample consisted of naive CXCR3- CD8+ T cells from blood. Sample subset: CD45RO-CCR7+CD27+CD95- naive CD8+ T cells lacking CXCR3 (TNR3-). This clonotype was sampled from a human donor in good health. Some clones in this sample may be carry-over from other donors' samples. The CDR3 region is CASSFGQGETDTQYF.